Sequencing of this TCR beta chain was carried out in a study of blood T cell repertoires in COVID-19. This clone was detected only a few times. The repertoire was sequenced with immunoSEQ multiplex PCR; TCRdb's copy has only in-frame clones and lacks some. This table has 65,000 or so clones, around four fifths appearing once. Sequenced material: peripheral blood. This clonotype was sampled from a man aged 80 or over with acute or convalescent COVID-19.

The CDR3 nucleotides are TGTGCCAGCAGCCGGGACATACAAGAGACCCAGTACTTC. This sequence encodes CASSRDIQETQYF. V is TRBV6-4 and J is TRBJ2-5; D is perhaps TRBD1 (6 bases). This CDR3 has 13 amino acids. From germline, CDR1 is MRHNA and CDR2 SNTAGT. V gave up 6 bases and J gave up 2 bases, with 10 bases separating them.